Described below is a single TCR beta chain sequence and its context. The CDR3 sequence is 19 residues long. Germline V gene data show CDR1 as MDHEN and CDR2 as SYDVKM. Between the trimmed V and J ends, which lost 6 bases and 2 bases, there was a span of 26 bases. As processed by the authors: Reference gene primer amplification in the assay estimated nucleated cell counts. The method was immunoSEQ multiplex PCR; TCRdb's version includes in-frame clones alone and lacks a portion of them. D and trimming come from the DNA, and the V and J calls and clone size come from that table. This sample has 450,000 or so clones; about 90% occur once, and the top ten carry 0.6%. Adults between roughly 18 and 89 years of age took part from 20 to 25 US areas. Clinical history as reported by participants underpinned cohort assignment. This entry is derived from a study of blood T cell repertoires in COVID-19. For the study at large: COVID-19 samples, acute and convalescent, were from the United States, Italy and Spain.

The TCR comes from a man between 18 and 35 years old who had recovered from COVID-19. Sequencing was done on a sample of PBMCs or T cells enriched from blood (not recorded which). The V gene is TRBV28, the J gene TRBJ1-5, with D unresolved. CDR3 sequence (DNA): TGTGCCAGCAGCGTCCGGGTCACCTTGCTCGCGATAGGCAATCAGCCCCAGCATTTT. Protein: CASSVRVTLLAIGNQPQHF.